A selection of T cell receptor beta chains follows, all from one sample in a study of CD4 T cells in relation to SARS-CoV-2 and coronaviruses. The protocol was immunoSEQ multiplex PCR, while the TCRdb copy is restricted to in-frame clones and leaves out a portion. The sample shows approximately 18,000 clones, around 80% of them seen only once. No antigen is known for these receptors. The specimen sequenced was CD4+ T cells from PBMCs, cultured in vitro. The receptors shown here come from a human donor in good health. Each CDR3 is given with its conserved first and last residue. Fields, in order: clone size, J gene, V gene, CDR3 protein. Rows may omit the clone size; those that give it use once, few, many or a size class.

NA | TRBJ2-5 | TRBV5-4 | CASSLGLAGNEKTQYF
NA | TRBJ1-2 | TRBV19 | CASSKPLRQVYGYTF
NA | TRBJ2-1 | TRBV5-4 | CASSPSTSEQFF
NA | TRBJ1-1 | TRBV6-5 | CATQYGGWNTEAFF
NA | TRBJ1-2 | TRBV10-3 | CAISGSGDGYTF
NA | TRBJ2-3 | TRBV5-6 | CASSAGGSTDTQYF
NA | TRBJ2-5 | TRBV14 | CASSPNSRETQYF
once | TRBJ2-7 | TRBV3-1/TRBV3-2 | CASSLRGGPIVLF
NA | TRBJ2-2 | TRBV12-3/TRBV12-4 | CASKSGNTGELFF
NA | TRBJ2-7 | TRBV19 | CASSPWGGLAGSVSYEQYF
medium-sized | TRBJ2-1 | TRBV5-1 | CASSLEAANSYNEQFF
NA | TRBJ2-2 | TRBV5-1 | CATRVGEGPITGELFF
NA | TRBJ1-4 | TRBV18 | CASSPRSGTNEKLFF
NA | TRBJ2-3 | TRBV7-9 | CASRYTDTQYF
NA | TRBJ1-2 | TRBV19 | CASSIEGRQVGGYTF
NA | TRBJ2-5 | TRBV7-9 | CASSFTGVGETQYF
NA | TRBJ2-1 | TRBV2 | CASSDEAGRRREQFF
NA | TRBJ2-3 | TRBV9 | CASSVVLAGGTDTQYF
NA | TRBJ2-2 | TRBV5-3 | CARPRVVLNTGELFF
NA | TRBJ1-6 | TRBV12-3/TRBV12-4 | CASSLLFLHLHF
NA | TRBJ1-1 | TRBV29-1 | CSVQRGGGNTEAFF
NA | TRBJ2-5 | TRBV9 | CASSLGRDSQETQYF
NA | TRBJ2-3 | TRBV2 | CASSEALAGGFTDTQYF
NA | TRBJ2-3 | TRBV19 | CASSIRGRIYTQYF
few | TRBJ1-2 | TRBV5-6 | CASSLWTQDYGYTF
NA | TRBJ2-3 | TRBV14 | CASSQGIKRGTSDTQYF
NA | TRBJ1-3 | TRBV30 | CAWSSGANSGNTIYF
NA | TRBJ2-5 | TRBV2 | CASSVDRGVETQYF
NA | TRBJ1-1 | TRBV11-2 | CASSLDRSGGIEAFF
few | TRBJ2-1 | TRBV5-4 | CASSGAPGGTLTYNEQFF
NA | TRBJ1-2 | TRBV29-1 | CSVANPGQGHYGYTF
few | TRBJ1-4 | TRBV2 | CASLVSTNEKLFF
NA | TRBJ1-1 | TRBV19 | CASSLDRAAEAFF
NA | TRBJ2-3 | TRBV7-2 | CASSLMGLAGVASTDTQYF
NA | TRBJ2-7 | TRBV3-1/TRBV3-2 | CASSPKWTGVILYEQYF
NA | TRBJ2-7 | TRBV5-1 | CASSSGQTYEQYF
NA | TRBJ2-5 | TRBV27 | CASSLDSQETQYF
NA | TRBJ2-2 | TRBV4-3 | CASSHPSGGANTGELFF
NA | TRBJ2-3 | TRBV4-3 | CASSQDYRAGGFTDTQYF
NA | TRBJ1-5 | TRBV12-5 | CASGLLTGGASDQPQHF
NA | TRBJ2-1 | TRBV19 | CASSIAQVGEQFF
few | TRBJ1-1 | TRBV6-6 | CASSFSGMGTEAFF
NA | TRBJ2-2 | TRBV2 | CASSAIRTNTGELFF
NA | TRBJ2-5 | TRBV7-2 | CASSLVGRGHQETQYF
few | TRBJ1-5 | TRBV2 | CASSEDRGQSQPQHF
NA | TRBJ1-5 | TRBV3-1/TRBV3-2 | CASSNGLGLNQPQHF
few | TRBJ1-4 | TRBV19 | CASSDQIGEKLFF
NA | TRBJ2-5 | TRBV5-1 | CASSAGQEETQYF
NA | TRBJ2-3 | TRBV7-8 | CASSPWDRSTDTQYF
NA | TRBJ2-1 | TRBV18 | CASSQGTYNEQFF
NA | TRBJ1-2 | TRBV7-2 | CASSPSQEAYGYTF
once | TRBJ1-2 | TRBV10-3 | CAISAPGQGIYGYTF
NA | TRBJ2-5 | TRBV19 | CASSKDYQETQYF
NA | TRBJ2-3 | TRBV24-1 | CATSDPGQGTDTQYF
NA | TRBJ1-1 | TRBV5-4 | CASSSGLNTEAFF
NA | TRBJ2-3 | TRBV7-2 | CASSLLGVSTDTQYF
NA | TRBJ2-1 | TRBV4-3 | CASSQDRGRWNEQFF
few | TRBJ1-1 | TRBV5-5 | CASSLGWGNTEAFF
NA | TRBJ2-1 | TRBV4-3 | CASSQDSTYNEQFF